This TCR beta chain was found in a study of human T cells and chemical hapten exposure (dated by TCRdb to the early 2020s). With respect to the entire study: For sensitization, 2% DPC in acetone was applied to a roughly 2 cm by roughly 2 cm area of upper inner arm skin. For TCR sequencing, blood came from 25 to 35 alopecia patients at anywhere from one to four time points (pre-sensitization, 2, 6 and 24 weeks). Most of the patients in the cohort were female, and the cohort covered alopecia areata with under or over 50% scalp involvement, alopecia totalis and alopecia universalis. Patch tests used Finn chambers with 0.01% DPC on the upper back, scored after 6 days by International Contact Dermatitis Research Group standards. Libraries were pooled for sequencing, and variation in per-sample TCR yields was attributed mainly to small differences in library volumes within the pool. This study followed changes in the peripheral blood TCR repertoire in vivo during primary and secondary sensitization of alopecia patients to the hapten diphenylcyclopropenone (DPC). Blood samples were taken from patients before sensitization (week 0) and then at 2, 6 and about 24 weeks after DPC sensitization. Weekly therapeutic DPC doses were additionally applied to the scalp of patients throughout the roughly 26-week study period.

The study at large found these results: The number of TCRs above 1 in 1000 frequency did not change with DPC sensitization; there was no evidence of global repertoire structure alterations. Expanded TCRs formed significantly more large CDR3 similarity clusters than pre-sensitization or healthy control sets, consistent with antigen-driven responses. After repeated subsampling, the strength of the expansion versus patch-test correlation and the threshold at which it became significant changed. Alopecia, a presumed autoimmune disease, was present in all patients, so the immune response of the patients might differ from that of healthy individuals. Patch test score correlated positively with the number of PT1 expanded TCRs, reaching significance at thresholds 8, 16 and 32 but not at 4.

Library preparation was by RACE. Sequencing relied on a NextSeq 500. During library preparation, unique molecular identifiers were attached to individual cDNA molecules so that TCRs could be counted quantitatively and reproducibly. For every blood RNA sample, sequencing covered both the TCR alpha and TCR beta chains. The paper's data handling went like this. A median of approximately 100,000 TCRs per sample was observed, with a range of 23,224 to 690,600. V, J and CDR3 annotation of the TCR reads was performed with the Decombinator software suite. Every sample was subsampled to the same number of TCRs (28,000) for the PS versus PT1 abundance plots. Expanded TCRs were defined as absent before sensitization and observed at least eight times at the 2-week time point. Starting from the raw public reads, TCRdb applied fastp trimming at Q25, assembled clones with MiXCR and retained in-frame beta chains. Under each unique CDR3 protein, matching rows form one entry showing the most common genes and DNA. The V and J calls follow TCRdb's processing rather than the paper's. The sample records 84,000 or so distinct CDR3 sequences, roughly 10% of which are singletons. The leading ten clones occupy 2% to 2.5% of the sample.

The CDR3 spans 14 residues, from the cysteine through the phenylalanine. The entry retains the CDR3 DNA only, 42 bases that are in frame from base 1. Based on the germline V gene, the CDR1 and CDR2 sequences are SGHNT and YENEEA. Relative to germline, V is 0 bases shorter and J is 6 bases shorter, with 9 bases between their ends. This clonotype was counted ten times or more. Its antigen has not been determined. Base qualities are not at hand, and no much larger clone is one base apart. The intended sense of this specimen's time point label: patch test 2, 6 weeks after DPC sensitization. This sample's treatment or condition label indicates: therapeutic diphenylcyclopropenone sensitization with weekly scalp DPC. At each patch-test visit, blood was drawn before the patch test was applied. Patients were considered eligible if aged 18 to 70, diagnosed with alopecia and deemed suitable for DPC therapy, and patients were excluded if pregnant. Unfractionated whole blood was collected in Tempus Blood RNA tubes, and total RNA was extracted from that blood.

The chain is encoded by TRBV11-3 joined to TRBJ2-1, with the D gene not confidently named. The sequencing here drew on whole blood, taken in connection with sensitization to the hapten diphenylcyclopropenone (DPC). The TCR was taken from a woman in her thirties with alopecia areata. Some clones in this sample may be carry-over from other donors' samples. The DNA reads as follows: TGTGCCAGCAGCTTAGATCCCAGAGCCAATGAGCAGTTCTTC. Its translation is CASSLDPRANEQFF.